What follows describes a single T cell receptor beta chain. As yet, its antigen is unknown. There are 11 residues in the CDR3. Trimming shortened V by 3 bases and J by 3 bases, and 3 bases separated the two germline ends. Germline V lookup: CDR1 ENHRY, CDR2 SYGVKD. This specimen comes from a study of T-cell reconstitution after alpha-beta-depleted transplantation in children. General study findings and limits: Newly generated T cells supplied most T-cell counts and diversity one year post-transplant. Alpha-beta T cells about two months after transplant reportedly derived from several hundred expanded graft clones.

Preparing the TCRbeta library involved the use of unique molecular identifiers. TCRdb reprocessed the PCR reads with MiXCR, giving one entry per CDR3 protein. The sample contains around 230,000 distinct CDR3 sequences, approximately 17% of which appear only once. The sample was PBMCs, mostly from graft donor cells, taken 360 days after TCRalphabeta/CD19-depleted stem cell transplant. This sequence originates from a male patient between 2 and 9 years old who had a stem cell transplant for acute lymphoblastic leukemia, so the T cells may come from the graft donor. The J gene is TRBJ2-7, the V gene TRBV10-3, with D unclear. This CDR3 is CAISDFYEQYF. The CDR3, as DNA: TGTGCCATCAGTGACTTCTACGAGCAGTACTTC.